The 25 T cell receptor beta chains presented below share a single source sample, sequenced in a study of blood T cell repertoires in COVID-19. Some clones are missing from TCRdb's copy, which holds only in-frame ones; the method was immunoSEQ multiplex PCR. The sample lists some 120,000 clones, around nine tenths seen once, with approximately 4% in the top ten. The source material was peripheral blood. The receptors were gathered from a man aged 40-49 years with acute or convalescent COVID-19.

V usage is TRBV5-5 and J usage is TRBJ1-1; 12 positions agree with TRBD1. The CDR3 sequence is 14 residues long. Germline V gene sequence: CDR1 SGHKS, CDR2 YYEKEE (reference sequence). The V segment lost 2 bases and the J segment 10 bases; nucleotides outside the gene matches: 6. The CDR3: CASSFPGTGGVAFF. As DNA, the CDR3 is TGTGCCAGCAGCTTCCCCGGGACAGGGGGCGTAGCTTTCTTT. Variable domain in full (rest from reference TRBV5-5 and TRBJ1-1): DAGVTQSPTHLIKTRGQQVTLRCSPISGHKSVSWYQQVLGQGPQFIFQYYEKEERGRGNFPDRFSARQFPNYSSELNVNALLLGDSALYLCASSFPGTGGVAFFGQGTRLTVV.

The J gene is TRBJ1-4, the V gene TRBV5-4; 9 nucleotides line up with TRBD1. The germline V gene encodes CDR1 SGHNT and CDR2 YYREEE (reference sequence). Trimming took 4 bases from V and 7 from J; bases not matched to a gene: 8. CDR3 size: 15 residues. CDR3 amino acids: CASSELGTGLEKLFF. As DNA, the CDR3 is TGTGCCAGCAGCGAGCTAGGGACAGGGCTTGAAAAACTGTTTTTT.

The sample holds one count of this clone. V and J are TRBV5-6 and TRBJ1-4, with TRBD1 as a possible D gene (6 bases). Deletions cut 4 bases from V and 8 bases from J, with 15 bases between. Germline CDR1 and CDR2: SGHDT and YYEEEE. The length of the CDR3 is 14 residues. In DNA form, the CDR3 reads TGTGCCAGCAGCAGGGGGGGTAGGCAAGAAAAACTGTTTTTT. It codes for CASSRGGRQEKLFF.

The rearrangement joins TRBV30 to TRBJ1-5; 8 nucleotides align to TRBD1. With V trimmed by 2 bases and J by 6 bases, 3 bases remained unmatched. This CDR3 has 13 amino acids. Germline lookup yields CDR1 GTSNPN and CDR2 SVGIG (reference sequence). CDR3 sequence reads: CAWSNRGSQPQHF. CDR3 bases: TGTGCCTGGAGTAACAGGGGGTCTCAGCCCCAGCATTTT.

V usage is TRBV20-1 and J usage is TRBJ1-1, with unresolved D. The CDR3 totals 14 residues. V lost 3 bases to trimming and J lost 4 bases, with 15 bases between them. Germline V CDR1 and CDR2: DFQATT, SNEGSKA (reference sequence). CDR3 nucleotides: TGCAGTGCTAGTAGGCACCTCCGGGGCACTGAAGCTTTCTTT. It translates to CSASRHLRGTEAFF.

The J gene is TRBJ2-2, the V gene TRBV7-6; TRBD1 might be the D (5 bases). Looked up from germline, CDR1 is SGHVS and CDR2 is FNYEAQ. The CDR3 length is 16 residues. The germline V and J ends were trimmed by 6 bases and 1 base, with 15 bases remaining between them. CDR3 sequence (DNA): TGTGCCAGCAGTACGACAGCCTCGATGAACACCGGGGAGCTGTTTTTT. Translated, it gives CASSTTASMNTGELFF. Using reference TRBV7-6 and TRBJ2-2 for the parts outside the CDR3, the full variable domain is GAGVSQSPRYKVTKRGQDVALRCDPISGHVSLYWYRQALGQGPEFLTYFNYEAQQDKSGLPNDRFSAERPEGSISTLTIQRTEQRDSAMYRCASSTTASMNTGELFFGEGSRLTVL.

The chain couples TRBV11-2 to TRBJ2-5; 7 positions agree with TRBD1. This CDR3 is built from 14 residues. Germline V gives CDR1 SGHAT, CDR2 FQNNGV. V lost 5 bases and J lost 1; bases outside the gene matches: 4. For the CDR3, the DNA is TGTGCCAGCAGCCATGACAGGGTCCAAGAGACCCAGTACTTC. Translated, it gives CASSHDRVQETQYF.

This chain connects TRBV5-5 to TRBJ2-1; 9 bases map to TRBD2. The ends lost 1 base at V and 9 bases at J; junction bases unmatched: 8. The CDR3 consists of 15 residues. CDR1 and CDR2 from the germline V gene are SGHKS and YYEKEE (reference sequence). The CDR3 region has the DNA TGTGCCAGCAGCTTGCGGCGGGAGGGCCCCGGTGAGCAGTTCTTC. It specifies CASSLRREGPGEQFF.

This chain uses TRBV6-1 with TRBJ2-7; 11 nucleotides line up with TRBD1. Per the germline V gene, CDR1 is MNHNS and CDR2 is SASEGT. Trimming removed 2 bases from V and 1 base from J; junction bases left unmatched: 7. The length of the CDR3 is 17 residues. The CDR3 DNA reads TGTGCCAGCAGTGAAAACCCCGGGACAGGGGGTTCCTACGAGCAGTACTTC. This gives the protein CASSENPGTGGSYEQYF.

The chain is built from TRBV3-1 (or the pseudogene TRBV3-2) and TRBJ2-7, with 13 bases aligning to TRBD2. This CDR3 has 17 residues. J gave up 4 bases and V 6 bases, and 12 bases lay outside the gene matches. Looked up from germline, CDR1 is LGHDT and CDR2 is YNNKEL (reference sequence). Written as DNA, the CDR3 is TGTGCCAGCAGGGGACTAGCGGGGTTAGGGAAAGGGTACGAGCAGTACTTC. Translated: CASRGLAGLGKGYEQYF.

The chain combines TRBV30 with TRBJ1-4; TRBD1 is a possible D gene (5 bases). The CDR3 totals 14 residues. The V end lost 5 bases, the J end lost 3 bases, and 13 bases lay between the germline ends. Germline CDR1 reads GTSNPN; CDR2 reads SVGIG (reference sequence). The CDR3 loop reads CAWGTGGANEKLFF. The CDR3 DNA reads TGTGCCTGGGGTACGGGAGGGGCTAATGAAAAACTGTTTTTT.

The chain recombines TRBV11-2 with TRBJ1-2; 7 nucleotides line up with TRBD1. Germline assignment: CDR1 SGHAT and CDR2 FQNNGV. With 2 bases clipped from V and 6 bases from J, the junction kept 6 bases outside the gene matches. The CDR3 extends over 14 amino acids. The CDR3 sequence is CASSLPGQRNGYTF. CDR3 in DNA: TGTGCCAGCAGCTTACCGGGACAGAGAAATGGCTACACCTTC.

The chain employs TRBV6-5 and TRBJ1-2; D might be TRBD1 (6 bases). The CDR3 covers 15 residues. Deletions cut 0 bases from V and 7 bases from J, with 15 bases between. The germline V gene has CDR1 MNHEY and CDR2 SVGAGI. This chain's CDR3 is CASSYSPGVTTGYTF. The DNA for the CDR3 is TGTGCCAGCAGTTACTCGCCAGGGGTTACTACTGGCTACACCTTC.

The chain couples TRBV19 to TRBJ2-5; a possible D gene is TRBD1 (5 bases). In germline, CDR1 is LNHDA, CDR2 SQIVND (reference sequence). V lost 6 bases and J 1 base, leaving 9 bases between the germline ends. This CDR3 comprises 13 residues. DNA for the CDR3: TGTGCCAGTAGAGGCAGGGCCCAAGAGACCCAGTACTTC. Translating gives CASRGRAQETQYF. Full variable domain (missing parts from reference TRBV19 and TRBJ2-5): DGGITQSPKYLFRKEGQNVTLSCEQNLNHDAMYWYRQDPGQGLRLIYYSQIVNDFQKGDIAEGYSVSREKKESFPLTVTSAQKNPTAFYLCASRGRAQETQYFGPGTRLLVL.

The chain combines TRBV5-1 with TRBJ2-7; TRBD1 matches 9 bases. Germline CDR1 SGHRS, CDR2 YFSETQ. CDR3 size: 16 residues. The V segment lost 4 bases and the J segment 4 bases; nucleotides outside the gene matches: 12. As DNA, the CDR3 is TGCGCCAGCAGCAGGGATCCGGGACAGGGATCGTACGAGCAGTACTTC. Translating gives CASSRDPGQGSYEQYF.

The V call is TRBV19, the J call TRBJ1-4; D is possibly TRBD1 (6 bases). With 1 base removed from V and 7 bases from J, the gap between germline ends came to 13 bases. This CDR3 region has 15 residues. From germline, CDR1 is LNHDA and CDR2 SQIVND (reference sequence). For the CDR3, the DNA is TGTGCCAGTAGTATAGGCGCAGGGGACGGTGAAAAACTGTTTTTT. Translation: CASSIGAGDGEKLFF. Based on the CDR3 plus reference TRBV19 and TRBJ1-4, the full variable domain is DGGITQSPKYLFRKEGQNVTLSCEQNLNHDAMYWYRQDPGQGLRLIYYSQIVNDFQKGDIAEGYSVSREKKESFPLTVTSAQKNPTAFYLCASSIGAGDGEKLFFGSGTQLSVL.

Worth noting for this clone: Other DNA variants within this sample encode the same CDR3. This chain uses TRBV5-1 with TRBJ1-1, with TRBD1 matching 9 bases. Germline V gene lookup returns CDR1 SGHRS and CDR2 YFSETQ. With V trimmed by 3 bases and J by 4 bases, 1 base remained unmatched. CDR3 size: 13 residues. The DNA of the CDR3 is TGCGCCAGCAGCTGGGGACAGGGCACTGAAGCTTTCTTT. Amino acid sequence: CASSWGQGTEAFF.

The J gene is TRBJ2-1, the V gene TRBV19, with 9 nucleotides matching TRBD2. The CDR3 contains 19 residues. Germline-derived CDR1 and CDR2 are LNHDA and SQIVND (reference sequence). Trimming removed 3 bases from V and 4 bases from J; junction bases left unmatched: 16. The CDR3 DNA is TGTGCCAGTAGTATCGTAGGACTAGCGCGGGGAGCCACTTACAATGAGCAGTTCTTC. This translates into CASSIVGLARGATYNEQFF.

The chain has TRBV11-2 and TRBJ1-4; unclear D gene. The germline V gene encodes CDR1 SGHAT and CDR2 FQNNGV. Trimming pared 9 bases from V and 8 bases from J, leaving 10 bases between. The length of the CDR3 is 11 residues. CDR3 sequence: CASRTGEKLFF. In nucleotides, the CDR3 is TGTGCCAGTCGGACGGGGGAAAAACTGTTTTTT.

The chain combines TRBV12-5 with TRBJ1-1; no firm D call. The CDR3 consists of 14 residues. CDR1 is LGHNT and CDR2 is FRNRAP in the germline V gene. The germline V and J ends were trimmed by 6 bases and 1 base, with 12 bases remaining between them. The CDR3 region has the DNA TGTGCTAGTGGCAAAATCGCCGGGAACACTGAAGCTTTCTTT. Translating gives CASGKIAGNTEAFF.

This chain uses TRBV6-6 with TRBJ1-2, with TRBD1 identical over 7 bases. With 6 bases clipped from V and 7 bases from J, the junction kept 5 bases outside the gene matches. The germline V gene has CDR1 MNHNY and CDR2 SVGAGI (reference sequence). The length of the CDR3 is 12 residues. The CDR3 region has the DNA TGTGCCAGCAGCCGACAGGGAGGTGGCTACACCTTC. This encodes CASSRQGGGYTF.

The V and J genes are TRBV30 and TRBJ2-5, with 8 bases fitting TRBD2. Germline CDR1 reads GTSNPN; CDR2 reads SVGIG (reference sequence). The CDR3 is 13 amino acids. Germline trimming cut 1 base from V and 4 bases from J; bases unmatched to any gene: 2. This CDR3 reads CAWSEGLGETQYF. CDR3 bases: TGTGCCTGGAGTGAGGGACTAGGAGAGACCCAGTACTTC.

This chain connects TRBV4-3 to TRBJ2-6, with D perhaps TRBD2 (5 bases). CDR3 length: 15 residues. Germline CDR1 is LGHNA and CDR2 is YSLEER. V shed 0 bases and J shed 6 bases, with 9 bases lying between them. Written as DNA, the CDR3 is TGCGCCAGCAGCCAAGAATACGGGAAGGCCAACGTCCTGACTTTC. Translated: CASSQEYGKANVLTF.

This clone has a count of ten or more. The chain combines TRBV7-2 with TRBJ2-5; 10 bases are a match to TRBD1. The V segment lost 4 bases and the J segment 4 bases; nucleotides outside the gene matches: 0. This CDR3 spans 13 amino acids. Germline lookup yields CDR1 SGHTA and CDR2 FQGNSA. As DNA, the CDR3 is TGTGCCAGCAGCTGGACAGGGGGAGAGACCCAGTACTTC. This encodes CASSWTGGETQYF.

The chain recombines TRBV30 with TRBJ1-6; 9 nucleotides agree with TRBD1. Germline loops: CDR1 GTSNPN, CDR2 SVGIG (reference sequence). The CDR3 length is 15 residues. Trimming removed 0 bases from V and 6 bases from J; junction bases left unmatched: 3. CDR3 in DNA: TGTGCCTGGAGTGTTTCGGGACAGGGTAATTCACCCCTCCACTTT. Translating it yields CAWSVSGQGNSPLHF.